Described below is a single T cell receptor beta chain sequence and its context. The CDR3 spans 17 residues. In germline, CDR1 is SGHRS, CDR2 YFSETQ. These data originate in a study of T cells expressing NK-cell markers. Whole-study context: All TCR beta repertoires analysed originated from sorted CD3+CD56+NKG2C+, CD3+CD56+NKG2C- and CD3+CD56-NKG2C+ T cells. With respect to HCMV, most of the eight sequenced donors were seropositive, and one was seronegative.

TCR beta libraries carry UMIs added by 5'RACE template switching. From the 5' RACE reads, TCRdb lists one entry per CDR3 protein and no DNA. This sample's table reports some 390,000 distinct CDR3 sequences. This receptor was obtained from a woman in her 50s in good health. Sequenced input: blood T cells: a sorted CD56 or NKG2C T cell subset, CD4+ or CD8+ T cells, or bulk PBMC T cells (not recorded which). The V call is TRBV5-1, the J call TRBJ2-3; TCRdb's D gene call, TRBD1, goes unchecked for lack of DNA. Here the CDR3 reads CASSLRTSFGEPDTQYF.